One and the same sample provided the 26 T cell receptor beta chains below, sequenced in a study of human T cells and chemical hapten exposure (dated by TCRdb to the early 2020s). Library construction relied on RACE. The instrument was a NextSeq 500. TCRdb reworked the public reads: Q25 trimming with fastp, MiXCR clone assembly, productive beta chains retained. Every CDR3 protein is listed once, alongside the most common genes and DNA of its rows. This sample gives 62,000 or so distinct CDR3 sequences in total; about a tenth of them show up just once. The top ten clones comprise roughly 5.2% of the sample. The time point label corresponds to: pre-sensitization, week 0. Interpreted using the paper, the treatment or condition label stands for: therapeutic diphenylcyclopropenone sensitization with weekly scalp DPC. The input for sequencing was whole blood, taken in connection with sensitization to the hapten diphenylcyclopropenone (DPC). These receptors were obtained from a woman aged 45-59 years with alopecia areata. Some clones in this sample may be carry-over from other donors' samples.

This clonotype is termed medium-sized (0.01 to 0.1%). The chain employs TRBV29-1 and TRBJ2-1; D remains ambiguous. The CDR3 sequence is 11 residues long. V lost 7 bases and J lost 9, with 13 bases in between. The germline gives CDR1 SQVTM, CDR2 ANQGSEA. CDR3 nucleotide sequence: TGCAGCGCCGGTCGATCCGGTGAGCAGTTCTTC. Its translation is CSAGRSGEQFF.

In its sample, this clonotype was seen a few times. A much larger clone sits a single nucleotide away, making a read error possible. The genes are TRBV4-1 and TRBJ2-2; 7 nucleotides agree with TRBD1. The germline V gene has CDR1 MGHRA and CDR2 YSYEKL. CDR3 length: 14 amino acids. The CDR3 protein is CASSRGPNTGEPFF. CDR3 sequence (DNA): TGCGCCAGCAGCAGGGGGCCGAACACCGGGGAGCCGTTTTTT.

Many counts were recorded for this clonotype. V is TRBV2 and J is TRBJ2-1, with 8 bases that match TRBD1. V gave up 6 bases and J gave up 7 bases; unmatched junction bases: 5. The CDR3 runs to 13 residues. CDR1 is SNHLY, CDR2 FYNNEI, per germline. The CDR3 region has the DNA TGTGCCAGCAGAGGACAGGGTCGGAATGAGCAGTTCTTC. Its protein is CASRGQGRNEQFF.

V and J are TRBV18 and TRBJ1-1; D perhaps matches TRBD1 (6 bases). With 4 bases removed from V and 1 base from J, the gap between germline ends came to 13 bases. CDR3 length: 15 residues. Germline CDR1 KGHSH, CDR2 LQKENI. The CDR3 DNA reads TGTGCCAGCTCACGACCCGACAGGTCGAACACTGAAGCTTTCTTT. This codes for CASSRPDRSNTEAFF.

This clonotype was seen at least ten times. The chain links TRBV7-6 to TRBJ2-6; D unresolved. Trimming took off 1 base at V and 0 bases at J, with 13 bases between the two ends. Germline V gene sequence: CDR1 SGHVS, CDR2 FNYEAQ. There are 18 residues in the CDR3. The DNA for the CDR3 is TGTGCCAGCAGCTTAGGGCTAGTTCGTCTCTCTGGGGCCAACGTCCTGACTTTC. It specifies CASSLGLVRLSGANVLTF. Looking up the rest from reference TRBV7-6 and TRBJ2-6 gives the full variable domain: GAGVSQSPRYKVTKRGQDVALRCDPISGHVSLYWYRQALGQGPEFLTYFNYEAQQDKSGLPNDRFSAERPEGSISTLTIQRTEQRDSAMYRCASSLGLVRLSGANVLTFGAGSRLTVL.

This clonotype has only a few counts. The chain is built from TRBV4-2 and TRBJ1-4; 7 bases fit TRBD1. CDR3 length: 15 residues. The germline V gene encodes CDR1 LGHNA and CDR2 YNFKEQ. V trimming: 2 bases; J trimming: 7 bases; junction bases outside the gene matches: 7. CDR3 residues: CASSQTGAVSEKLFF. DNA for the CDR3: TGTGCCAGCAGCCAAACAGGGGCCGTCAGTGAAAAACTGTTTTTT.

With regard to this clonotype: Its ends do not fully match the called genes, so a read error is possible. The DNA for the CDR3 is TGTGCCAGCCGCTTGGCCCGCCAAAATGGCTACACCTTC. This translates into CASRLARQNGYTF. The chain employs TRBV5-4 and TRBJ1-2, with D uncertain. The germline gives CDR1 SGHNT, CDR2 YYREEE (reference sequence). CDR3 size: 13 residues.

The sample holds a few counts of this clonotype. The chain has TRBV20-1 and TRBJ2-1; D is ambiguous. V was trimmed by 4 bases and J by 7 bases, leaving 8 bases between them. This CDR3 region has 11 residues. Germline-derived CDR1 and CDR2 are DFQATT and SNEGSKA (reference sequence). Here the CDR3 DNA reads TGCAGTGCTACCCAACTGAATGAGCAGTTCTTC. Protein sequence: CSATQLNEQFF.

There are many counts of this clonotype. The J gene is TRBJ2-7, the V gene TRBV5-4, with no clear D. This CDR3 is 14 amino acids long. The germline gives CDR1 SGHNT, CDR2 YYREEE (reference sequence). V was clipped by 5 bases and J by 2 bases, with 14 bases between them. DNA for the CDR3: TGTGCCAGCAGTTCTCTAGGGAATGCCTACGAGCAGTACTTC. Amino acids: CASSSLGNAYEQYF.

With regard to this clonotype: Mismatch with germline at one junction end may stem from a read error. The chain combines TRBV28 with TRBJ1-1; the D is unclear. The germline V gene has CDR1 MDHEN and CDR2 SYDVKM. The CDR3 is 11 residues long. CDR3 sequence reads: CVSFLNTEAFF. CDR3 in DNA: TGTGTCAGCTTCTTGAACACTGAAGCTTTCTTT. Full variable domain (missing parts from reference TRBV28 and TRBJ1-1): DVKVTQSSRYLVKRTGEKVFLECVQDMDHENMFWYRQDPGLGLRLIYFSYDVKMKEKGDIPEGYSVSREKKERFSLILESASTNQTSMYLCVSFLNTEAFFGQGTRLTVV.

V gene TRBV9 combines with J gene TRBJ2-7; a possible D gene is TRBD1 (5 bases). CDR3 length: 15 amino acids. V was clipped by 2 bases and J by 2 bases, with 14 bases between them. Germline loops: CDR1 SGDLS, CDR2 YYNGEE. The CDR3 reads CASSVTGPVAYEQYF. CDR3 in DNA: TGTGCCAGCAGCGTTACAGGCCCGGTGGCCTACGAGCAGTACTTC.

This clonotype has only a few counts. This rearrangement joins TRBV7-8 to TRBJ2-7; 8 nucleotides match TRBD2. V was pared by 2 bases and J by 2 bases, with 11 bases of the junction left unmatched. Per germline, CDR1 SGHVS and CDR2 FQNEAQ. The CDR3 is 17 amino acids. CDR3 loop: CASSLLPGTSPPYEQYF. DNA of the CDR3: TGTGCCAGCAGCTTACTCCCCGGGACTAGTCCCCCCTACGAGCAGTACTTC. Using reference TRBV7-8 and TRBJ2-7 for the parts outside the CDR3, the full variable domain is GAGVSQSPRYKVAKRGQDVALRCDPISGHVSLFWYQQALGQGPEFLTYFQNEAQLDKSGLPSDRFFAERPEGSVSTLKIQRTQQEDSAVYLCASSLLPGTSPPYEQYFGPGTRLTVT.

This sequence joins TRBV11-3 and TRBJ2-3, with D possibly being TRBD2 (6 bases). Trimming removed 3 bases at V and 2 bases at J, with 12 bases between. CDR3 length: 15 amino acids. CDR1 and CDR2 (germline): SGHNT, YENEEA. The CDR3 DNA reads as TGTGCCAGCAGCTTTGGGAGCGGGTCCACAGATACGCAGTATTTT. Residues: CASSFGSGSTDTQYF. The entire variable domain, with the rest obtained from reference TRBV11-3 and TRBJ2-3, is as follows: EAGVVQSPRYKIIEKKQPVAFWCNPISGHNTLYWYLQNLGQGPELLIRYENEEAVDDSQLPKDRFSAERLKGVDSTLKIQPAELGDSAVYLCASSFGSGSTDTQYFGPGTRLTVL.

In DNA, the CDR3 is TGTGCCAGCTCACCCGGACAGGGGGGCCTCACTGAAGCTTTCTTT. Translation: CASSPGQGGLTEAFF. The chain has TRBV18 and TRBJ1-1; TRBD1 agrees at 10 bases. Unmatched junction bases numbered 5, after V lost 3 bases and J lost 4 bases. CDR1 is KGHSH and CDR2 is LQKENI in the germline V gene. There are 15 residues in the CDR3. The complete variable domain, with remaining parts taken from reference TRBV18 and TRBJ1-1, reads NAGVMQNPRHLVRRRGQEARLRCSPMKGHSHVYWYRQLPEEGLKFMVYLQKENIIDESGMPKERFSAEFPKEGPSILRIQQVVRGDSAAYFCASSPGQGGLTEAFFGQGTRLTVV.

The V call is TRBV28, the J call TRBJ2-2, with 7 bases lining up with TRBD2. Germline V gene sequence: CDR1 MDHEN, CDR2 SYDVKM. This CDR3 has 15 residues. V lost 6 bases, J lost 3 bases, and 7 bases stayed unmatched. This chain's CDR3 is CASRLASHDTGELFF. The CDR3 nucleotides read TGTGCCAGCAGACTAGCGTCCCACGACACCGGGGAGCTGTTTTTT.

This clonotype was recorded many times. This chain connects TRBV30 to TRBJ2-1, with D possibly TRBD1 on 6 matching bases. Germline loops: CDR1 GTSNPN, CDR2 SVGIG (reference sequence). The V end was cut by 3 bases, the J end by 3 bases, with 15 bases between. This CDR3 comprises 15 residues. The CDR3 here is CAWSSPRDNYNEQFF. The CDR3, as DNA: TGTGCCTGGAGCTCACCCCGGGACAACTACAATGAGCAGTTCTTC.

This clonotype was observed a handful of times. This chain joins TRBV30 and TRBJ1-1; D gene ambiguous. Trimming shortened V by 7 bases and J by 2 bases, and 14 bases separated the two germline ends. Germline-derived CDR1 and CDR2 are GTSNPN and SVGIG (reference sequence). CDR3 length: 13 amino acids. CDR3 loop: CALSRSSNTEAFF. The DNA of the CDR3 is TGTGCCTTATCCAGGAGCTCCAACACTGAAGCTTTCTTT.

In this sample, this clonotype turned up many times. The rearrangement links TRBV29-1 to TRBJ2-7; TRBD1 aligns across 7 bases. This CDR3 has 13 residues. Trimming took 6 bases from V and 2 from J; bases not matched to a gene: 7. Germline assignment: CDR1 SQVTM and CDR2 ANQGSEA. CDR3 DNA sequence: TGCAGCGTCGCCTCCGGGACAGCCTACGAGCAGTACTTC. It translates to CSVASGTAYEQYF.

V is TRBV11-2 and J is TRBJ2-4; D is uncertain. CDR1 and CDR2 (germline): SGHAT, FQNNGV. Deletions cut 1 base from V and 0 bases from J, with 13 bases between. The CDR3 contains 17 residues. CDR3 coding DNA: TGTGCCAGCAGCTTAGGTGGGCAGCTACTAGCCAAAAACATTCAGTACTTC. Protein: CASSLGGQLLAKNIQYF.

The rearrangement links TRBV29-1 to TRBJ2-1; D is possibly TRBD2 (7 bases). Trimming stripped 2 bases from V and 9 bases from J, with 14 bases between. The germline V gene encodes CDR1 SQVTM and CDR2 ANQGSEA. The CDR3 sequence is 13 residues long. CDR3 in amino acids: CSVEMGGPGEQFF. The CDR3 DNA reads as TGCAGCGTTGAAATGGGGGGGCCGGGTGAGCAGTTCTTC.

The table lists this clonotype with a few counts. The V call is TRBV5-1, the J call TRBJ2-2, with unresolved D. V lost 4 bases and J lost 3, with 13 bases in between. CDR1 is SGHRS and CDR2 is YFSETQ in the germline V gene. CDR3 length: 15 amino acids. DNA for the CDR3: TGCGCCAGCAGCCTTCTGACTCCTGACACCGGGGAGCTGTTTTTT. Amino acids: CASSLLTPDTGELFF.

This clonotype was recorded at least ten times. This rearrangement joins TRBV20-1 to TRBJ2-1; the match to TRBD2 covers 10 bases. CDR1 and CDR2 (germline): DFQATT, SNEGSKA (reference sequence). The J segment lost 7 bases and the V segment lost 5 bases, leaving 8 bases of the junction unmatched. The CDR3 covers 14 residues. The CDR3: CSAASGRVKNEQFF. DNA for the CDR3: TGCAGTGCTGCAAGCGGGAGGGTAAAGAATGAGCAGTTCTTC.

This clonotype appeared a few times. The chain joins TRBV12-3 or TRBV12-4 to TRBJ1-5, with D maybe TRBD1 (5 bases). The CDR3 has 13 amino acids. Deletions cut 3 bases from V and 7 bases from J, with 10 bases between. CDR3: CASSLTAYQPQHF. CDR3 DNA: TGTGCCAGCAGTTTGACAGCGTACCAGCCCCAGCATTTT.

This clonotype was recorded many times. The chain carries TRBV2 and TRBJ1-1; 9 bases fit TRBD1. This CDR3 region has 13 residues. Germline assignment: CDR1 SNHLY and CDR2 FYNNEI. Trimming took 11 bases from V and 4 from J; bases not matched to a gene: 8. The CDR3 reads CAGNRDRATEAFF. The CDR3 DNA sequence: TGTGCCGGCAACCGGGACAGGGCCACTGAAGCTTTCTTT.

V is TRBV28 and J is TRBJ2-1, with 7 bases that match TRBD2. With 6 bases clipped from V and 6 bases from J, the junction kept 11 bases outside the gene matches. Germline V gene data show CDR1 as MDHEN and CDR2 as SYDVKM. The CDR3 runs to 15 residues. The chain's CDR3 is CASSETIGLGNEQFF. CDR3 nucleotide sequence: TGTGCCAGCAGCGAGACAATTGGACTAGGCAATGAGCAGTTCTTC.

This clonotype was picked up many times. V gene TRBV5-4 combines with J gene TRBJ1-6, with a possible D match to TRBD1 (5 bases). Germline V gene lookup returns CDR1 SGHNT and CDR2 YYREEE (reference sequence). Deletions cut 0 bases from V and 5 bases from J, with 12 bases between. This CDR3 is built from 16 residues. The CDR3 protein is CASSLGGTENNSPLHF. CDR3 DNA sequence: TGTGCCAGCAGCTTGGGAGGGACGGAGAATAATTCACCCCTCCACTTT.